Shown below are 29 T cell receptor beta chains from a single sample sequenced in a study of patients and donors after allogeneic stem cell transplantation. Via MiXCR, TCRdb re-called the RT-PCR reads, giving one row per CDR3 protein. The sample lists 20,000 to 25,000 distinct CDR3 sequences; 29% were seen once. The material sequenced was blood, either unsorted or a sorted T cell fraction (not recorded which). These receptors originate from a human donor who was either an allogeneic HSCT recipient or a stem cell or donor lymphocyte infusion donor (not recorded which). It is not recorded whose cells these are; they may come from a transplant donor.

The rearrangement uses TRBV6-6 and TRBJ2-7, with 9 positions matching TRBD1. V lost 0 bases, J lost 0 bases, and 3 bases stayed unmatched. The CDR3 spans 16 residues. Germline values: CDR1 MNHNY, CDR2 SVGAGI (reference sequence). CDR3 bases: TGTGCCAGCAGTTACTCGGGACAGGGAACCTCCTACGAGCAGTACGTC. Its translation is CASSYSGQGTSYEQYV.

This chain uses TRBV5-1 with TRBJ2-4, with 8 bases matching TRBD1. CDR1 is SGHRS and CDR2 is YFSETQ in the germline V gene. CDR3 size: 13 residues. After removal of 4 bases from V and 8 bases from J, the junction contained 5 bases not matched to a gene. The CDR3 DNA sequence: TGCGCCAGCAGCCTTGGACAGGGCTACATTCAGTACTTC. Translating gives CASSLGQGYIQYF.

V and J are TRBV28 and TRBJ2-5; 8 nucleotides match TRBD1. The ends lost 0 bases at V and 11 bases at J; junction bases unmatched: 2. The CDR3 runs to 12 residues. Germline values: CDR1 MDHEN, CDR2 SYDVKM. The CDR3 region is CASSLWGDRQYF. The CDR3 region has the DNA TGTGCCAGCAGTTTATGGGGGGACAGGCAGTACTTC. Variable domain in full (rest from reference TRBV28 and TRBJ2-5): DVKVTQSSRYLVKRTGEKVFLECVQDMDHENMFWYRQDPGLGLRLIYFSYDVKMKEKGDIPEGYSVSREKKERFSLILESASTNQTSMYLCASSLWGDRQYFGPGTRLLVL.

The table lists this clonotype with a few counts. The V and J genes are TRBV10-2 and TRBJ1-6, with a possible D match to TRBD1 (6 bases). This CDR3 comprises 15 residues. The germline V and J ends were trimmed by 9 bases and 6 bases, with 18 bases remaining between them. CDR1 is WSHSY, CDR2 SAAADI, per germline. CDR3 protein: CASFRGLASNSPLHF. In nucleotides, the CDR3 is TGCGCCAGTTTCCGGGGGCTTGCGAGTAATTCACCCCTCCACTTT.

The chain carries TRBV12-3 or TRBV12-4 and TRBJ1-6, with D perhaps matching TRBD1 (5 bases). The CDR3 runs 12 residues. Trimming pared 2 bases from V and 15 bases from J, leaving 11 bases between. For the CDR3, the DNA is TGTGCCAGCAGTTTAAAGGGGCATCTCCTCCACTTT. It codes for CASSLKGHLLHF.

This clonotype was counted between two and nine times. The rearrangement links TRBV9 to TRBJ1-2, with 9 bases fitting TRBD1. This CDR3 is built from 15 residues. Germline CDR1 SGDLS, CDR2 YYNGEE. With V trimmed by 7 bases and J by 1 base, 8 bases remained unmatched. The CDR3 protein is CASGGTGTLNYGYTF. The CDR3 nucleotides read TGTGCCAGCGGGGGGACAGGGACTCTTAACTATGGCTACACCTTC.

V gene TRBV4-2 combines with J gene TRBJ2-7, with 9 positions matching TRBD1. The germline gives CDR1 LGHNA, CDR2 YNFKEQ. CDR3 length: 15 residues. The V gene end was trimmed by 1 base and the J gene end by 3 bases; junction bases not matched to a gene: 4. CDR3 protein: CASSQVRTGDYEQYF. CDR3 sequence (DNA): TGTGCCAGCAGCCAAGTGCGGACAGGGGACTACGAGCAGTACTTC.

J is TRBJ2-4 and V is TRBV5-1; D uncertain. Deletions cut 0 bases from V and 0 bases from J, with 10 bases between. This CDR3 has 16 amino acids. CDR1 and CDR2 from the germline V gene are SGHRS and YFSETQ. As DNA, the CDR3 is TGCGCCAGCAGCTTGGTGGCAGAAGCAGCCAAAAACATTCAGTACTTC. It is translated as CASSLVAEAAKNIQYF.

The chain joins TRBV7-9 to TRBJ1-1; D unclear. Germline V gene lookup returns CDR1 SEHNR and CDR2 FQNEAQ (reference sequence). V lost 11 bases, J lost 0 bases, and 13 bases lay in between. This CDR3 spans 13 amino acids. The CDR3 sequence is CASQRVMNTEAFF. CDR3 coding DNA: TGTGCCTCCCAGCGGGTTATGAACACTGAAGCTTTCTTT. The complete variable domain, with remaining parts taken from reference TRBV7-9 and TRBJ1-1, reads DTGVSQNPRHKITKRGQNVTFRCDPISEHNRLYWYRQTLGQGPEFLTYFQNEAQLEKSRLLSDRFSAERPKGSFSTLEIQRTEQGDSAMYLCASQRVMNTEAFFGQGTRLTVV.

The J gene is TRBJ1-5, the V gene TRBV20-1; TRBD1 agrees at 7 bases. The CDR3 is made up of 13 amino acids. CDR1 is DFQATT and CDR2 is SNEGSKA in the germline V gene (reference sequence). V lost 7 bases to trimming and J lost 7 bases; unmatched junction nucleotides: 10. The CDR3 DNA follows: TGCAGTGTTATCGAGGGGGCCTTACAGCCCCAGCATTTT. Its translation is CSVIEGALQPQHF.

The chain uses TRBV7-8 and TRBJ1-1, with D hard to call. The CDR3 contains 14 residues. The V gene's germline CDR1 is SGHVS and CDR2 FQNEAQ. V was clipped by 0 bases and J by 3 bases, with 8 bases between them. The CDR3 is CASSLAGSHTEAFF. CDR3 in DNA: TGTGCCAGCAGCTTAGCCGGAAGTCACACTGAAGCTTTCTTT.

This chain joins TRBV5-5 and TRBJ1-5; no clear D. The CDR3 runs to 13 residues. Per the germline V gene, CDR1 is SGHKS and CDR2 is YYEKEE (reference sequence). V was cut by 4 bases and J by 5 bases, with 10 bases left in between. The CDR3 DNA follows: TGTGCCAGCAGCGATGGGATATATCAGCCCCAGCATTTT. Amino acid sequence: CASSDGIYQPQHF.

This clonotype was found many times. The chain couples TRBV28 to TRBJ1-2, with D perhaps TRBD1 (6 bases). Trimming stripped 7 bases from V and 4 bases from J, with 19 bases between. Germline CDR1 and CDR2: MDHEN and SYDVKM. CDR3 length equals 15 residues. The CDR3: CASNGGAVRGYGYTF. The CDR3 region has the DNA TGTGCCAGCAACGGGGGCGCAGTTCGCGGCTATGGCTACACCTTC.

The table lists this clonotype with a few counts. The chain combines TRBV28 with TRBJ1-1; D not certain. The CDR3 runs to 12 residues. Germline CDR1 is MDHEN and CDR2 is SYDVKM. The ends were cut back, 5 bases at V and 10 bases at J, with 14 bases in the middle. CDR3 sequence: CASSPAGRGAFF. The CDR3, as DNA: TGTGCCAGCAGTCCGGCAGGCCGAGGAGCTTTCTTT.

At least ten counts were recorded for this clonotype. The rearrangement uses TRBV5-5 and TRBJ1-2, with TRBD1 matching 7 bases. Germline-derived CDR1 and CDR2 are SGHKS and YYEKEE (reference sequence). The CDR3 consists of 14 residues. V trimming: 1 base; J trimming: 1 base; junction bases outside the gene matches: 1. The CDR3 DNA sequence: TGTGCCAGCAGCTTGCGACAGGGTAACTATGGCTACACCTTC. It yields the protein CASSLRQGNYGYTF.

The chain is built from TRBV4-3 and TRBJ1-5; D possibly corresponds to TRBD1 (6 bases). The CDR3 sequence is 16 residues long. The germline V gene encodes CDR1 LGHNA and CDR2 YSLEER. V lost 0 bases, J lost 2 bases, and 11 bases lay in between. This CDR3 is CASSQEAGAGNQPQHF. CDR3 coding DNA: TGCGCCAGCAGCCAAGAGGCGGGGGCGGGCAATCAGCCCCAGCATTTT.

This clonotype was observed a handful of times. The chain joins TRBV5-1 to TRBJ2-5, with 7 bases that match TRBD1. This CDR3 is 13 amino acids long. J lost 5 bases, V lost 4 bases, and 5 bases had no gene match. Germline assignment: CDR1 SGHRS and CDR2 YFSETQ. The CDR3 region is CASSNDRVETQYF. In DNA form, the CDR3 reads TGCGCCAGCAGCAACGACAGGGTCGAGACCCAGTACTTC.

This clonotype was detected ten times or more. The rearrangement links TRBV7-2 to TRBJ1-1, with D perhaps TRBD1 (5 bases). V lost 0 bases and J 4 bases, leaving 12 bases between the germline ends. This CDR3 has 15 amino acids. CDR1 is SGHTA and CDR2 is FQGNSA in the germline V gene. The CDR3 protein is CASSLAGGGVTEAFF. In DNA form, the CDR3 reads TGTGCCAGCAGCTTAGCGGGGGGTGGTGTCACTGAAGCTTTCTTT.

Here the CDR3 reads CASSLAGLVNGDTQYF. The CDR3 nucleotides are TGTGCCAGCAGCTTAGCCGGACTAGTAAATGGGGATACGCAGTATTTT. The chain joins TRBV7-2 to TRBJ2-3, with 7 bases aligning to TRBD2. This CDR3 comprises 16 residues. Germline CDR1 reads SGHTA; CDR2 reads FQGNSA. V gave up 0 bases and J gave up 6 bases; unmatched junction bases: 9.

In this sample, this clonotype turned up many times. In DNA, the CDR3 is TGTGCCAGCAGCCAAGATCCGGGGCAGCCCCAGCATTTT. Amino acids: CASSQDPGQPQHF. This chain uses TRBV4-2 with TRBJ1-5; D uncertain. CDR3 length: 13 amino acids. Germline V gene data show CDR1 as LGHNA and CDR2 as YNFKEQ. Trimming shortened V by 0 bases and J by 7 bases, and 7 bases separated the two germline ends.

This clonotype has more than one count but fewer than ten. The gene calls are TRBV29-1 and TRBJ2-3; D remains unclear. V was clipped by 4 bases and J by 0 bases, with 11 bases between them. The germline V gene encodes CDR1 SQVTM and CDR2 ANQGSEA. The length of the CDR3 is 14 residues. The CDR3 sequence is CSVAVLGSTDTQYF. In DNA form, the CDR3 reads TGCAGCGTTGCCGTGCTAGGGAGCACAGATACGCAGTATTTT.

This clonotype was recorded a few times. The chain is built from TRBV7-8 and TRBJ1-6; perhaps TRBD1 as D (5 bases). This CDR3 has 15 amino acids. Germline V gene lookup returns CDR1 SGHVS and CDR2 FQNEAQ. V dropped 1 base and J dropped 3 bases, with 7 bases sitting between them. This CDR3 reads CASSLGQLYNSPLHF. The CDR3 coding sequence is TGTGCCAGCAGCTTAGGACAGCTCTATAATTCACCCCTCCACTTT.

There are a few counts of this clonotype. CDR3 residues: CSVEGETQYF. Here the CDR3 DNA reads TGCAGCGTTGAGGGTGAGACCCAGTACTTC. The gene calls are TRBV29-1 and TRBJ2-5; D is undetermined. V lost 3 bases and J 5 bases, leaving 4 bases between the germline ends. Germline V gives CDR1 SQVTM, CDR2 ANQGSEA. The CDR3 sequence is 10 residues long.

There are a few counts of this clonotype. The V and J genes are TRBV28 and TRBJ1-6; D is perhaps TRBD1 (6 bases). V was shortened by 5 bases and J by 6 bases, with 14 bases between the two germline ends. Per the germline V gene, CDR1 is MDHEN and CDR2 is SYDVKM. This CDR3 has 15 residues. The CDR3: CASSTSDRVNSPLHF. The CDR3, as DNA: TGTGCCAGCAGTACATCGGACAGAGTTAATTCACCCCTCCACTTT.

The chain couples TRBV6-5 to TRBJ2-3, with D possibly matching TRBD2 (5 bases). The CDR3 extends over 15 amino acids. Germline V lookup: CDR1 MNHEY, CDR2 SVGAGI. V gave up 0 bases and J gave up 5 bases, with 12 bases separating them. This chain's CDR3 is CASSYSPGWLDTQYF. CDR3 nucleotides: TGTGCCAGCAGTTACTCGCCGGGGTGGTTAGATACGCAGTATTTT.

V gene TRBV10-3 combines with J gene TRBJ2-5; weak D call: TRBD1 (6 bases). Trimming removed 3 bases from V and 1 base from J, with 9 bases in between. Germline V gene data show CDR1 as ENHRY and CDR2 as SYGVKD. This CDR3 contains 14 residues. CDR3 region: CAISEGRGQETQYF. The CDR3 DNA follows: TGTGCCATCAGTGAAGGCAGGGGCCAAGAGACCCAGTACTTC.

This clonotype was seen more than once but under ten times. This chain joins TRBV7-9 and TRBJ1-2; 8 bases map to TRBD1. CDR3 length: 17 amino acids. The germline gives CDR1 SEHNR, CDR2 FQNEAQ (reference sequence). Trimming at V came to 2 bases and at J to 4 bases, leaving 12 bases not matched to a gene. The CDR3 nucleotides are TGTGCCAGCAGCTTACCCCTTTGGACAGGGAGAATCTATGGCTACACCTTC. It encodes CASSLPLWTGRIYGYTF.

Ten or more counts support this clonotype. The chain employs TRBV27 and TRBJ1-1; D unresolved. CDR1 and CDR2 (germline): MNHEY, SMNVEV (reference sequence). Trimming cost V 2 bases and J 9 bases, with 10 bases left between them. This CDR3 comprises 12 residues. The DNA of the CDR3 is TGTGCCAGCAGTTTACGGGGAAGCCAAGCTTTCTTT. Translated, it gives CASSLRGSQAFF.

The chain joins TRBV20-1 to TRBJ1-1; D ambiguous. V was shortened by 0 bases and J by 3 bases, with 14 bases between the two germline ends. The CDR3 is 15 amino acids. Germline values: CDR1 DFQATT, CDR2 SNEGSKA (reference sequence). CDR3 DNA sequence: TGCAGTGCTAGAGATCGGGGAGTTATGGACACTGAAGCTTTCTTT. Its protein is CSARDRGVMDTEAFF.